The source of this T cell receptor beta chain is a study of CD8 T cells in ankylosing spondylitis. Study observations and caveats: Significantly higher representation of disease-linked clones was reported for matched ankylosing spondylitis synovial fluid. Within peripheral blood, clones linked to disease were CD8+ and relatively rare. Characteristic, it appeared, of ankylosing spondylitis blood was a TCR beta motif of fewer than 10 highly homologous variants.

The ends lost 0 bases at V and 2 bases at J; junction bases unmatched: 10. CDR3 length equals 19 residues. Germline CDR1 is SGHTA and CDR2 is FQGNSA. Making the TCR beta libraries involved quantitative 5'-RACE with molecular barcodes. TCRdb analysed the 5' RACE reads with MiXCR anew, one entry per CDR3 protein. The sample holds roughly 400,000 distinct CDR3 sequences, about a fifth seen once. This clonotype was counted only a few times. Its antigen is still unknown. This clonotype was sampled from a male donor with ankylosing spondylitis. Sequences were obtained from blood, either unsorted or a sorted T cell fraction (not recorded which). This rearrangement joins TRBV7-2 to TRBJ2-1, with 10 bases identical to TRBD2. The CDR3 DNA reads as TGTGCCAGCAGCTTAGCCTTCCTAGCGGGAGTCCTCGCCTACAATGAGCAGTTCTTC. Amino acid sequence: CASSLAFLAGVLAYNEQFF.